This entry features one T cell receptor (beta chain) sequence. Its specificity is unknown. Per the germline V gene, CDR1 is SGHAT and CDR2 is FQNNGV. The CDR3 spans 12 residues. V lost 5 bases and J 7 bases, leaving 9 bases between the germline ends. This specimen belongs to a study of T cell clones after liver transplantation. Study findings and constraints: A significant post-transplant drop in circulating graft-donor-reactive CD4 TCRbeta sequences occurred in most of the 8 subjects. Graft donor-reactive T cells possibly entered the graft instead of undergoing deletion. A larger donor-reactive than third-party decline suggested partial antigen-specific deletion.

Thawed unstimulated PBMCs were FACS-sorted by CD3, CD4 and CD8 into two populations. TCRdb keeps only in-frame clones here, not all; method: immunoSEQ multiplex PCR. This table has some 120,000 clones, around nine tenths appearing once. The gene calls are TRBV11-2 and TRBJ2-1; no clear D gene. The receptor was derived from a human patient who received a liver transplant. Some T cells may trace back to the graft donor. The material sequenced was CD4+ T cells from blood, taken 12 months after liver transplant. CDR3 amino acids: CASSPRHNEQFF. CDR3 bases: TGTGCCAGCAGCCCGAGGCATAATGAGCAGTTCTTC.